The 2 T cell receptor beta chains below all came from one sample that was sequenced in a study of T cell clonality in common variable immunodeficiency. Clones were read by immunoSEQ multiplex PCR, and TCRdb kept only the in-frame ones, dropping some. Observed in the sample are over 30,000 clones, none of them singletons. Sequencing used peripheral blood mononuclear cells. These receptors all come from a person aged 18 to 70 in good health.

A note on this clone: The read terminates 3 residues before the CDR3 end, so the remaining end is supplied by the germline J gene. The chain joins TRBV5-1 to TRBJ2-1; D gene ambiguous. The V end lost 4 bases, the J end lost 2 bases, and 10 bases lay between the germline ends. CDR3 length: 14 amino acids. Germline lookup yields CDR1 SGHRS and CDR2 YFSETQ. This CDR3 reads CASSTYAAYNEQFF. The DNA read from the CDR3 is TGCGCCAGCAGCACTTACGCGGCCTACAATGAG. The variable domain in full, with the rest retrieved from reference TRBV5-1 and TRBJ2-1, is KAGVTQTPRYLIKTRGQQVTLSCSPISGHRSVSWYQQTPGQGLQFLFEYFSETQRNKGNFPGRFSGRQFSNSRSEMNVSTLELGDSALYLCASSTYAAYNEQFFGPGTRLTVL.

This clone appeared many times. The read is 3 residues too short to cover the CDR3 end, so that end is filled in from the germline J gene. The chain combines TRBV20-1 with TRBJ1-5; D gene ambiguous. The germline V gene encodes CDR1 DFQATT and CDR2 SNEGSKA (reference sequence). The length of the CDR3 is 15 residues. V lost 0 bases and J 4 bases, leaving 13 bases between the germline ends. The sequenced CDR3 bases are TGCAGTGCTAGAGATCTAAGGGCCTGGAATCAGCCC. Residues: CSARDLRAWNQP. The whole CDR3 sequence reads CSARDLRAWNQPQHF.